This TCR beta chain was obtained from a study of cytomegalovirus exposure and HLA in healthy donors. Turning to this clone: What it binds is not known.

Broader study findings: V- and J-gene trimming of TCR beta was linked (in a later analysis) to a missense DCLRE1C variant.

This PCR relied on a set of 60 Vbeta primers and 13 Jbeta primers. Profiled with immunoSEQ multiplex PCR; TCRdb holds only in-frame clones, not every one. The sample carries more than 110,000 clones, roughly three quarters recorded once. V lost 3 bases, J lost 0 bases, and 9 bases lay in between. Germline CDR1 is SGHRS and CDR2 is YFSETQ. CDR3 length: 15 amino acids. The rearrangement joins TRBV5-1 to TRBJ2-2; D unclear. Input material: PBMCs. This receptor was taken from a male donor in good health and CMV-seronegative. The CDR3, as DNA: TGCGCCAGCAGCTCGAGTAATCCGAACACCGGGGAGCTGTTTTTT. Protein product: CASSSSNPNTGELFF.